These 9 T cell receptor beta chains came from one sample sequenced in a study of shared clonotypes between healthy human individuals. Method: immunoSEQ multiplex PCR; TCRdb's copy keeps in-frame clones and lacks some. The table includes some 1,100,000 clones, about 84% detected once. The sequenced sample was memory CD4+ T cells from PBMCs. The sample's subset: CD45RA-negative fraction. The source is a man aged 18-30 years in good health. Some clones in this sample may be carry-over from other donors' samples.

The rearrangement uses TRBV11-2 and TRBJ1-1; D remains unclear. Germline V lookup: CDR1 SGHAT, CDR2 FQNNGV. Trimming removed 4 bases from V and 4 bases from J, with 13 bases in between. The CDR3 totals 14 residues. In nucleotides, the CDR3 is TGTGCCAGCAGCTGGAAAGGTGGAACCACTGAAGCTTTCTTT. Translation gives CASSWKGGTTEAFF.

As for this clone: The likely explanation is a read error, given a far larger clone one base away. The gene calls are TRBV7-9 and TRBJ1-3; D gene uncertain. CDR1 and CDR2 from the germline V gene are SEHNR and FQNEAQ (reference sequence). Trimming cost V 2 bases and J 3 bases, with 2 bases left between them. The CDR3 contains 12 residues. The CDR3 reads CASSLNGNTIYF. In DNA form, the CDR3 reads TGTGCCAGCAGCTTAAATGGAAACACCATATATTTT.

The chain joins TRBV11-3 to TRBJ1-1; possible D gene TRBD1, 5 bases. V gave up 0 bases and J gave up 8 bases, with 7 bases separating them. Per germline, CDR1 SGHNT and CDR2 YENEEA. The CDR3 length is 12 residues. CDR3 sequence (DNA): TGTGCCAGCAGCTTAGATGGGGGGGAAGCTTTCTTT. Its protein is CASSLDGGEAFF.

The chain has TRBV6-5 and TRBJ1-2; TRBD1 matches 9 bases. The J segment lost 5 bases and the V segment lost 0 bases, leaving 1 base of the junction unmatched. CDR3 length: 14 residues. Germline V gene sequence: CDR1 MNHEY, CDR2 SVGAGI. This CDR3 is CASSYSTGGYGYTF. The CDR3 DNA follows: TGTGCCAGCAGTTACTCGACAGGGGGGTATGGCTACACCTTC.

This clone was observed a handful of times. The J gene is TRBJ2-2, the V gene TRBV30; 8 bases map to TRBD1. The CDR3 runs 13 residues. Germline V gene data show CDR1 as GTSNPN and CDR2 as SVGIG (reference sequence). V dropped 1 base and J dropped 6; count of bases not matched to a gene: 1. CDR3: CAWSGTGSGELFF. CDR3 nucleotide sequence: TGTGCCTGGAGTGGGACAGGGTCCGGGGAGCTGTTTTTT.

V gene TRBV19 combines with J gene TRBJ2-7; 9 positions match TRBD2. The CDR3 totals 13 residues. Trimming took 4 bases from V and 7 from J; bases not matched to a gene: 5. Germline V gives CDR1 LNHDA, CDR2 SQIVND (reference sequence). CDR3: CASSSGRAGEQYF. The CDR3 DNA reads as TGTGCCAGTAGTAGCGGGAGGGCTGGTGAGCAGTACTTC.

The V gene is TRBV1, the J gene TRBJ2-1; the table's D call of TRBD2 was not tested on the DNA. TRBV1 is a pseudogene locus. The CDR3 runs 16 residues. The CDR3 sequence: CTSSQGEQRNYNEQFF. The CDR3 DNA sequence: TGCACCAGCAGCCAAGGTGAGCAGCGGAATTACAATGAGCAGTTCTTC.

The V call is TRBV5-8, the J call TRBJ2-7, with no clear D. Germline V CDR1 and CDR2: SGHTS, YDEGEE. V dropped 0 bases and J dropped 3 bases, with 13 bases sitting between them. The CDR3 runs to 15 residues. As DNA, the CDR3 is TGTGCCAGCAGCTTGGAAAAGGGTGGAAGCTACGAGCAGTACTTC. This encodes CASSLEKGGSYEQYF.

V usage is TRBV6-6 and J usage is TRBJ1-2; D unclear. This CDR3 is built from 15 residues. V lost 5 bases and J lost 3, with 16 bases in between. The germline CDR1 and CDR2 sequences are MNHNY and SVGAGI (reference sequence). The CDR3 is CASSLLRAGDYGYTF. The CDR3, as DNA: TGTGCCAGCAGTCTTTTGCGGGCGGGAGACTATGGCTACACCTTC.